These 27 T cell receptor beta chains came from one sample sequenced in a study of cytomegalovirus exposure and HLA in healthy donors. PCR primers comprised 60 Vbeta and 13 Jbeta primers. Repertoires were generated with immunoSEQ multiplex PCR, while TCRdb's copy carries only in-frame clones and drops some. The table records roughly 96,000 clones, 65% to 85% of them present only once. Sequences were obtained from PBMCs. These receptors were collected from a woman aged 70-85 years in good health and CMV-seropositive.

The sample holds a few counts of this clone. The chain couples TRBV18 to TRBJ2-7; perhaps TRBD1 as D (6 bases). The germline CDR1 and CDR2 sequences are KGHSH and LQKENI. This CDR3 comprises 15 residues. The germline V and J ends were trimmed by 4 bases and 2 bases, with 15 bases remaining between them. The CDR3 region has the DNA TGTGCCAGCTCACAGACTTGGGACAATGCCTACGAGCAGTACTTC. This gives the protein CASSQTWDNAYEQYF.

This clone was recorded once. The chain joins TRBV18 to TRBJ1-6; a possible D gene is TRBD1 (5 bases). The CDR3 sequence is 15 residues long. Germline CDR1 KGHSH, CDR2 LQKENI. The V end was cut by 2 bases, the J end by 4 bases, with 9 bases between. The CDR3 nucleotides read TGTGCCAGCTCACCAAGCGGGACTTATAATTCACCCCTCCACTTT. This translates into CASSPSGTYNSPLHF.

The chain is built from TRBV11-2 and TRBJ2-1, with a weak D call TRBD2 (5 bases). The ends were cut back, 4 bases at V and 8 bases at J, with 9 bases in the middle. Germline V lookup: CDR1 SGHAT, CDR2 FQNNGV. The CDR3 runs 12 residues. The CDR3 sequence: CASSSGLDEQFF. The CDR3 coding sequence is TGTGCCAGCAGCTCCGGACTCGATGAGCAGTTCTTC.

The chain combines TRBV7-9 with TRBJ1-2; 7 bases fit TRBD1. Germline V CDR1 and CDR2: SEHNR, FQNEAQ (reference sequence). The V gene end was trimmed by 6 bases and the J gene end by 8 bases; junction bases not matched to a gene: 6. This CDR3 is built from 12 residues. CDR3 protein: CASSWDRQGYTF. DNA of the CDR3: TGTGCCAGCAGTTGGGACAGACAGGGCTACACCTTC.

The chain recombines TRBV9 with TRBJ2-1; 9 bases match TRBD1. Per the germline V gene, CDR1 is SGDLS and CDR2 is YYNGEE. This CDR3 region has 17 residues. V lost 0 bases, J lost 1 base, and 5 bases stayed unmatched. CDR3: CASSVDPDRGSYNEQFF. DNA of the CDR3: TGTGCCAGCAGCGTAGATCCCGACAGGGGGTCCTACAATGAGCAGTTCTTC.

The chain combines TRBV5-3 with TRBJ2-7, with TRBD1 identical over 9 bases. TRBV5-3 falls under the ORF class, with uncertain function. This CDR3 has 16 amino acids. Trimming took 2 bases from V and 2 from J; bases not matched to a gene: 8. CDR3 bases: TGTGCCAGAAGCTTATTGCCGGGACAGGGCCCCTACGAGCAGTACTTC. This codes for CARSLLPGQGPYEQYF.

The chain uses TRBV7-2 and TRBJ1-6, with a tentative D call TRBD1 (5 bases). The germline V gene has CDR1 SGHTA and CDR2 FQGNSA. The CDR3 runs 16 residues. The ends were cut back, 1 base at V and 8 bases at J, with 15 bases in the middle. As DNA, the CDR3 is TGTGCCAGCAGCTTAGTATCAGGGTCCGTGGATTCACCCCTCCACTTT. Its protein product is CASSLVSGSVDSPLHF.

This clone has just a few counts. The V and J genes are TRBV7-2 and TRBJ1-3; 9 bases map to TRBD1. Trimming at V came to 3 bases and at J to 4 bases, leaving 4 bases not matched to a gene. Germline V CDR1 and CDR2: SGHTA, FQGNSA. The length of the CDR3 is 15 residues. For the CDR3, the DNA is TGTGCCAGCAGCTTCCACAGGGGGCTCGGAAACACCATATATTTT. Amino acids: CASSFHRGLGNTIYF.

The CDR3 spells CASSLTGGGNEQFF. For the CDR3, the DNA is TGTGCCAGCAGTTTAACGGGAGGCGGCAATGAGCAGTTCTTC. The chain uses TRBV28 and TRBJ2-1, with 7 bases aligning to TRBD2. The J segment lost 6 bases and the V segment lost 2 bases, leaving 4 bases of the junction unmatched. This CDR3 region has 14 residues. CDR1 and CDR2 (germline): MDHEN, SYDVKM.

V gene TRBV4-2 combines with J gene TRBJ2-3, with unresolved D. Trimming removed 0 bases from V and 5 bases from J, with 15 bases in between. The CDR3 is made up of 16 amino acids. From germline, CDR1 is LGHNA and CDR2 YNFKEQ. The CDR3: CASSQESAPRVDTQYF. CDR3 DNA sequence: TGTGCCAGCAGCCAAGAGTCAGCTCCTCGGGTAGATACGCAGTATTTT.

This clone occurred a few times. The chain joins TRBV7-9 to TRBJ2-7; 11 bases agree with TRBD1. V was clipped by 0 bases and J by 12 bases; unmatched bases: 10. The CDR3 runs to 15 residues. The germline CDR1 and CDR2 sequences are SEHNR and FQNEAQ (reference sequence). The CDR3 loop reads CASSLASGQGEFRYF. In DNA form, the CDR3 reads TGTGCCAGCAGCTTAGCTTCGGGACAGGGGGAGTTTCGGTACTTC. Drawing the rest from reference TRBV7-9 and TRBJ2-7, the complete variable domain is DTGVSQNPRHKITKRGQNVTFRCDPISEHNRLYWYRQTLGQGPEFLTYFQNEAQLEKSRLLSDRFSAERPKGSFSTLEIQRTEQGDSAMYLCASSLASGQGEFRYFGPGTRLTVT.

The J gene is TRBJ2-3, the V gene TRBV5-1; D possibly corresponds to TRBD1 (6 bases). The V gene's germline CDR1 is SGHRS and CDR2 YFSETQ. This CDR3 has 14 amino acids. Trimming took off 0 bases at V and 7 bases at J, with 12 bases between the two ends. The CDR3 DNA reads TGCGCCAGCAGCTTGGGACAGGCGGCAAATACGCAGTATTTT. Translating gives CASSLGQAANTQYF.

V is TRBV18 and J is TRBJ2-5, with D perhaps matching TRBD1 (5 bases). The J call may be faulty, since TRBJ2-7 better matches the DNA end. CDR1 is KGHSH and CDR2 is LQKENI in the germline V gene. The CDR3 length is 14 residues. In DNA, the CDR3 is TGTGCCAGCTCACCAATGCGGCAGGGATCCGAGCAGTACTTC. This codes for CASSPMRQGSEQYF.

This chain's CDR3 is CASSLGSNREKQYF. For the CDR3, the DNA is TGTGCCAGCAGCTTAGGGAGCAACAGGGAGAAGCAGTATTTT. The chain links TRBV7-2 to TRBJ2-3; D is possibly TRBD1 (6 bases). The CDR3 length is 14 residues. With 1 base removed from V and 11 bases from J, the gap between germline ends came to 16 bases. Germline CDR1 and CDR2: SGHTA and FQGNSA.

This chain joins TRBV10-3 and TRBJ2-5; no firm D call. Germline V CDR1 and CDR2: ENHRY, SYGVKD. V gave up 0 bases and J gave up 5 bases, with 13 bases separating them. This CDR3 spans 15 amino acids. The CDR3 sequence: CAISESRQPRETQYF. CDR3 DNA: TGTGCCATCAGTGAGTCCAGGCAGCCCCGGGAGACCCAGTACTTC.

V usage is TRBV18 and J usage is TRBJ2-3; 7 bases line up with TRBD2. CDR1 and CDR2 from the germline V gene are KGHSH and LQKENI. V dropped 1 base and J dropped 2; count of bases not matched to a gene: 3. The CDR3 length is 15 residues. The CDR3 reads CASSPRLADTDTQYF. In nucleotides, the CDR3 is TGTGCCAGCTCACCACGCCTAGCGGACACAGATACGCAGTATTTT.

The chain combines TRBV7-3 with TRBJ2-2, with 10 bases lining up with TRBD1. Per the germline V gene, CDR1 is SGHTA and CDR2 is FQGTGA. V shed 5 bases and J 7 bases; nucleotides not matched to a gene: 10. The CDR3 sequence is 16 residues long. The CDR3 reads CASSPGTGESYGELFF. CDR3 DNA: TGTGCCAGCAGCCCCGGGACAGGGGAATCTTACGGGGAGCTGTTTTTT.

Only a few counts were recorded for this clone. V gene TRBV7-2 combines with J gene TRBJ2-7; 10 positions agree with TRBD2. CDR3 length: 18 amino acids. Germline V gene sequence: CDR1 SGHTA, CDR2 FQGNSA. The trim removed 3 bases at V and 1 base at J, leaving 12 bases unmatched. This chain's CDR3 is CASSFLGPAGGGSYEQYF. Here the CDR3 DNA reads TGTGCCAGCAGCTTTCTGGGCCCAGCGGGAGGGGGTTCCTACGAGCAGTACTTC.

The V call is TRBV5-1, the J call TRBJ2-3, with TRBD1 matching over 7 bases. Trimming removed 7 bases from V and 0 bases from J; junction bases left unmatched: 5. Germline V gene data show CDR1 as SGHRS and CDR2 as YFSETQ. The CDR3 covers 14 residues. The CDR3 nucleotides read TGCGCCAGCGACAGGGATCGGAGCACAGATACGCAGTATTTT. This translates into CASDRDRSTDTQYF.

The chain joins TRBV12-5 to TRBJ2-5, with D possibly being TRBD2 (5 bases). CDR3 length: 14 amino acids. Trimming shortened V by 6 bases and J by 3 bases, and 14 bases separated the two germline ends. Germline V gene data show CDR1 as LGHNT and CDR2 as FRNRAP. The CDR3 spells CASGLDFWKETQYF. CDR3 sequence (DNA): TGTGCTAGTGGCCTGGACTTCTGGAAAGAGACCCAGTACTTC. The complete variable domain, with remaining parts taken from reference TRBV12-5 and TRBJ2-5, reads DARVTQTPRHKVTEMGQEVTMRCQPILGHNTVFWYRQTMMQGLELLAYFRNRAPLDDSGMPKDRFSAEMPDATLATLKIQPSEPRDSAVYFCASGLDFWKETQYFGPGTRLLVL.

With respect to this clone: At one end, the junction sequence differs from germline, possibly due to a read error. The gene calls are TRBV6-1 and TRBJ1-2; possible D gene TRBD1, 5 bases. Per germline, CDR1 MNHNS and CDR2 SASEGT. This CDR3 has 15 amino acids. As DNA, the CDR3 is TGTGCCAGCAGCGAGTCCCAGGGCCCCGGATATGACTACACCTTC. This codes for CASSESQGPGYDYTF.

This chain uses TRBV5-6 with TRBJ1-1; 9 bases agree with TRBD1. This CDR3 contains 15 residues. Germline V lookup: CDR1 SGHDT, CDR2 YYEEEE. V trimming: 2 bases; J trimming: 5 bases; junction bases outside the gene matches: 7. DNA of the CDR3: TGTGCCAGCAGCTTTGGGACAGGGCTGGGGACTGAAGCTTTCTTT. This translates into CASSFGTGLGTEAFF.

V gene TRBV28 combines with J gene TRBJ1-6, with TRBD1 identical over 7 bases. Losses at the gene ends were 6 bases for V and 5 bases for J; bases not matched to a gene: 4. The germline CDR1 and CDR2 sequences are MDHEN and SYDVKM. This CDR3 comprises 14 residues. The CDR3 coding sequence is TGTGCCAGCAGCCCCGGGACAGATAATTCACCCCTCCACTTT. As protein: CASSPGTDNSPLHF.

The chain is built from TRBV6-1 and TRBJ1-2, with 7 bases fitting TRBD1. The junction had 7 bases not matched to a gene; V was cut back by 1 base and J by 8 bases. The CDR3 length is 14 residues. CDR1 and CDR2 (germline): MNHNS, SASEGT. The CDR3 DNA sequence: TGTGCCAGCAGTGAAGTCGTGGGACAGTACGGCTACACCTTC. This gives the protein CASSEVVGQYGYTF.

The chain couples TRBV28 to TRBJ1-6, with 7 bases aligning to TRBD1. This CDR3 has 14 amino acids. Germline trimming cut 7 bases from V and 6 bases from J; bases unmatched to any gene: 6. The germline CDR1 and CDR2 sequences are MDHEN and SYDVKM. Here the CDR3 reads CASKGAVVNSPLHF. The DNA for the CDR3 is TGTGCCAGCAAGGGGGCAGTTGTTAATTCACCCCTCCACTTT.

Concerning this clone itself: Other nucleotide sequences in the sample specify the same CDR3. This sequence joins TRBV19 and TRBJ2-7; D perhaps matches TRBD1 (5 bases). The CDR3 contains 13 residues. V was shortened by 4 bases and J by 4 bases, with 11 bases between the two germline ends. Germline V gene sequence: CDR1 LNHDA, CDR2 SQIVND (reference sequence). Here the CDR3 DNA reads TGTGCCAGTAGTACTCTAGGGGCATACGAGCAGTACTTC. This encodes CASSTLGAYEQYF.

This clone was observed a handful of times. This chain uses TRBV7-2 with TRBJ2-5; TRBD2 is a possible D gene (5 bases). Trimming shortened V by 2 bases and J by 4 bases, and 8 bases separated the two germline ends. Germline assignment: CDR1 SGHTA and CDR2 FQGNSA. CDR3 length: 13 residues. CDR3 protein: CASSLNEGETQYF. DNA for the CDR3: TGTGCCAGCAGCTTAAACGAGGGAGAGACCCAGTACTTC.